This TCR beta chain derives from a study of blood T cell repertoires in COVID-19. Study-level information: Samples of COVID-19 (acute and convalescent) were obtained from the United States, Italy and Spain. Nucleic acid was either cDNA or gDNA, and it came from T cells, B-cell-depleted T cells, or PBMCs.

The germline CDR1 and CDR2 sequences are MNHEY and SVGAGI. V lost 6 bases to trimming and J lost 8 bases; unmatched junction nucleotides: 7. The CDR3 length is 14 residues. As originally analysed: Reference gene primer amplification in the assay estimated nucleated cell counts. Clones were read by immunoSEQ multiplex PCR, and TCRdb kept only the in-frame ones, dropping some. V and J calls and clone size come straight from that table; D and trimming were deduced from the DNA. The sample records around 300,000 clones, approximately 88% being singletons. The material sequenced was peripheral blood. This TCR was recovered from a middle-aged woman who had recovered from COVID-19. The chain recombines TRBV6-5 with TRBJ2-1, with TRBD2 matching 10 bases. CDR3 sequence (DNA): TGTGCCAGCAGCCGGACTAGCGGTGGGGATGAGCAGTTCTTC. Amino acid sequence: CASSRTSGGDEQFF.